The 28 T cell receptor beta chains presented below share a single source sample, sequenced in a study of OX40 agonist ivuxolimab in advanced cancers. TCRdb's copy holds only in-frame clones and misses some; the assay was immunoSEQ multiplex PCR. The profile covers roughly 44,000 clones, with less than 90% appearing a single time and about 6.8% taken by the ten largest. This material consisted of CD4+ or CD8+ T cells sorted from blood, taken in a trial of the OX40 agonist ivuxolimab. These receptors were taken from an adult with an advanced solid tumor such as melanoma, head and neck, liver or kidney cancer.

In its sample, this clone was seen many times. The gene calls are TRBV10-2 and TRBJ1-5, with D uncertain. CDR3 size: 14 residues. CDR1 and CDR2 from the germline V gene are WSHSY and SAAADI. V was cut by 3 bases and J by 5 bases, with 11 bases left in between. This CDR3 reads CASSEGLYYQPQHF. CDR3 coding DNA: TGCGCCAGCAGTGAAGGGTTATATTATCAGCCCCAGCATTTT.

The chain employs TRBV6-1 and TRBJ1-5; TRBD1 is a possible D gene (6 bases). Trimming took off 1 base at V and 0 bases at J, with 10 bases between the two ends. Germline V gives CDR1 MNHNS, CDR2 SASEGT. The CDR3 is 16 residues long. The DNA of the CDR3 is TGTGCCAGCAGTGAAGAGGGACATTATAGCAATCAGCCCCAGCATTTT. It is translated as CASSEEGHYSNQPQHF.

This clone was detected only a few times. The chain carries TRBV7-9 and TRBJ1-2; D is ambiguous. The CDR3 consists of 14 residues. Trimming took off 1 base at V and 7 bases at J, with 13 bases between the two ends. From germline, CDR1 is SEHNR and CDR2 FQNEAQ (reference sequence). The DNA of the CDR3 is TGTGCCAGCAGCTTAGTTGGAGATAGCGGTGGCTACACCTTC. This encodes CASSLVGDSGGYTF.

The chain links TRBV30 to TRBJ2-2; no definite D call. This CDR3 has 13 residues. Germline values: CDR1 GTSNPN, CDR2 SVGIG (reference sequence). Trimming took 3 bases from V and 3 from J, leaving 8 bases between them. The CDR3 spells CAWRGFYTGELFF. For the CDR3, the DNA is TGTGCCTGGAGAGGATTTTACACCGGGGAGCTGTTTTTT. The full variable domain, with the rest looked up from reference TRBV30 and TRBJ2-2, is SQTIHQWPATLVQPVGSPLSLECTVEGTSNPNLYWYRQAAGRGLQLLFYSVGIGQISSEVPQNLSASRPQDRQFILSSKKLLLSDSGFYLCAWRGFYTGELFFGEGSRLTVL.

A note on this clone: At one end the junction does not follow the germline gene, possibly because of a read error. The rearrangement links TRBV7-6 to TRBJ2-1; 12 positions agree with TRBD2. The germline V gene has CDR1 SGHVS and CDR2 FNYEAQ. The CDR3 contains 15 residues. DNA for the CDR3: TGTGCCAGCAGCCTAGCGGGAGGGAGGGTCAATGAGCAGTTCTTC. Translating gives CASSLAGGRVNEQFF.

This clone appeared once. One junction end does not reproduce the germline sequence, and a read error may be involved. This chain joins TRBV6-6 and TRBJ1-1, with TRBD1 identical over 9 bases. Germline CDR1 MNHNY, CDR2 SVGAGI (reference sequence). The length of the CDR3 is 15 residues. CDR3 DNA sequence: TGTGCCAGCAGTCTCGCGGGACAGGGATTAACTGAAGCTTTCTTC. This translates into CASSLAGQGLTEAFF.

This sequence joins TRBV5-4 and TRBJ2-5; a possible D gene is TRBD1 (6 bases). The CDR3 length is 16 residues. The germline gives CDR1 SGHNT, CDR2 YYREEE (reference sequence). V shed 0 bases and J shed 4 bases, with 16 bases lying between them. The CDR3 DNA is TGTGCCAGCAGCTTGGGGGGGCGTAGTGAGGCAGAGACCCAGTACTTC. Its translation is CASSLGGRSEAETQYF.

The chain couples TRBV28 to TRBJ2-7; D not resolved. The length of the CDR3 is 13 residues. Germline V gives CDR1 MDHEN, CDR2 SYDVKM. Trimming shortened V by 3 bases and J by 0 bases, and 6 bases separated the two germline ends. The CDR3 protein is CASSFASSYEQYF. CDR3 nucleotide sequence: TGTGCCAGCAGTTTCGCAAGCTCCTACGAGCAGTACTTC.

In this sample, this clone turned up once. The chain links TRBV7-2 to TRBJ2-7; 7 bases map to TRBD2. This CDR3 has 15 amino acids. V gave up 5 bases and J gave up 4 bases; unmatched junction bases: 11. Germline loops: CDR1 SGHTA, CDR2 FQGNSA. CDR3 region: CASSRPGLGRYEQYF. The CDR3 DNA reads as TGTGCCAGCAGCCGGCCTGGACTAGGACGGTACGAGCAGTACTTC.

The chain couples TRBV7-9 to TRBJ1-4; no clear D. The CDR3 contains 17 residues. Germline CDR1 reads SEHNR; CDR2 reads FQNEAQ (reference sequence). V lost 5 bases to trimming and J lost 7 bases, with 23 bases between them. In nucleotides, the CDR3 is TGTGCCAGCAGCACTTCCTCCCTTAGCGGGCGGGGTGAAAAACTGTTTTTT. Amino acids: CASSTSSLSGRGEKLFF. Together with reference TRBV7-9 and TRBJ1-4, the CDR3 gives the full variable domain: DTGVSQNPRHKITKRGQNVTFRCDPISEHNRLYWYRQTLGQGPEFLTYFQNEAQLEKSRLLSDRFSAERPKGSFSTLEIQRTEQGDSAMYLCASSTSSLSGRGEKLFFGSGTQLSVL.

This clone was detected only once. The J gene is TRBJ2-7, the V gene TRBV4-3, with D possibly being TRBD1 (6 bases). Deletions cut 4 bases from V and 6 bases from J, with 13 bases between. The CDR3 runs to 13 residues. Germline V CDR1 and CDR2: LGHNA, YSLEER. The CDR3 coding sequence is TGCGCCAGCAGCCCACGACAGGCCAGCGAGCAGTACTTC. This gives the protein CASSPRQASEQYF.

Here the CDR3 DNA reads TGTGCCAGCAGCGGGACAGGAACCTCCTACAATGAGCAGTTCTTC. Translated: CASSGTGTSYNEQFF. The chain employs TRBV9 and TRBJ2-1; TRBD1 matches 7 bases. Looked up from germline, CDR1 is SGDLS and CDR2 is YYNGEE. The CDR3 sequence is 15 residues long. The trim removed 3 bases at V and 0 bases at J, leaving 3 bases unmatched.

The chain uses TRBV6-5 and TRBJ1-1; D not resolved. CDR1 is MNHEY, CDR2 SVGAGI, per germline. The CDR3 has 13 residues. V was trimmed by 2 bases and J by 2 bases, leaving 6 bases between them. The CDR3 DNA reads as TGTGCCAGCAGTTACCAGATTAACACTGAAGCTTTCTTT. Its protein product is CASSYQINTEAFF.

The V call is TRBV28, the J call TRBJ2-1, with TRBD2 matching 11 bases. The CDR3 spans 14 residues. From germline, CDR1 is MDHEN and CDR2 SYDVKM. Trimming took 5 bases from V and 8 from J; bases not matched to a gene: 5. The chain's CDR3 is CASSLSGRGYEQFF. CDR3 nucleotides: TGTGCCAGCAGTCTTAGCGGGAGGGGTTATGAGCAGTTCTTC.

The chain carries TRBV11-2 and TRBJ2-1; perhaps TRBD2 as D (6 bases). The CDR3 has 15 residues. Trimming took off 0 bases at V and 6 bases at J, with 12 bases between the two ends. Germline V gene data show CDR1 as SGHAT and CDR2 as FQNNGV. The CDR3 nucleotides read TGTGCCAGCAGCTTAGATGTGGTAGCGGCCAATGAGCAGTTCTTC. Amino acids: CASSLDVVAANEQFF.

The chain combines TRBV19 with TRBJ2-7; D perhaps matches TRBD1 (6 bases). Per the germline V gene, CDR1 is LNHDA and CDR2 is SQIVND (reference sequence). The V end was cut by 6 bases, the J end by 5 bases, with 14 bases between. This CDR3 is 13 amino acids long. The CDR3 region is CASRHREINEQYF. CDR3 DNA sequence: TGTGCCAGTAGACACAGGGAAATCAACGAGCAGTACTTC.

In DNA, the CDR3 is TGTGCCAGCAGCTTGCGGCAGGGGGGGATTAAGGGTTCACCCCTCCACTTT. It translates to CASSLRQGGIKGSPLHF. The chain couples TRBV5-4 to TRBJ1-6; 7 bases map to TRBD1. The CDR3 sequence is 17 residues long. V gave up 1 base and J gave up 9 bases; unmatched junction bases: 13. Germline CDR1 reads SGHNT; CDR2 reads YYREEE (reference sequence).

The chain has TRBV9 and TRBJ2-2, with TRBD1 matching 8 bases. There are 18 residues in the CDR3. V was clipped by 3 bases and J by 0 bases; unmatched bases: 10. Germline loops: CDR1 SGDLS, CDR2 YYNGEE. The CDR3 nucleotides read TGTGCCAGCAGCGCGCCCCGGGACAGGCCAGCGAACACCGGGGAGCTGTTTTTT. Translating gives CASSAPRDRPANTGELFF.

Here the CDR3 DNA reads TGTGCCAGCAGTTACTCATCAGGACTCAATCAGCCCCAGCATTTT. It is translated as CASSYSSGLNQPQHF. The chain couples TRBV6-5 to TRBJ1-5; D is unclear. Germline CDR1 is MNHEY and CDR2 is SVGAGI. V lost 0 bases, J lost 3 bases, and 9 bases lay in between. This CDR3 has 15 residues.

The chain employs TRBV10-3 and TRBJ1-5; D ambiguous. The CDR3 has 15 amino acids. Trimming cost V 2 bases and J 0 bases, with 8 bases left between them. In germline, CDR1 is ENHRY, CDR2 SYGVKD. The CDR3: CAISEGQNSNQPQHF. The CDR3 DNA reads TGTGCCATCAGTGAGGGGCAGAATAGCAATCAGCCCCAGCATTTT.

By sample fraction, this clone is medium-sized. The genes are TRBV5-4 and TRBJ1-2, with D perhaps TRBD1 (6 bases). The CDR3 extends over 13 amino acids. V lost 4 bases and J 8 bases, leaving 15 bases between the germline ends. The V gene's germline CDR1 is SGHNT and CDR2 YYREEE (reference sequence). The CDR3, as DNA: TGTGCCAGCAGCCCACAGGGCGCCTACGGCTACACCTTC. Protein sequence: CASSPQGAYGYTF. Full variable domain (rest looked up from reference TRBV5-4 and TRBJ1-2): ETGVTQSPTHLIKTRGQQVTLRCSSQSGHNTVSWYQQALGQGPQFIFQYYREEENGRGNFPPRFSGLQFPNYSSELNVNALELDDSALYLCASSPQGAYGYTFGSGTRLTVV.

The chain employs TRBV2 and TRBJ1-2; 10 bases map to TRBD1. The CDR3 covers 14 residues. Germline V gene lookup returns CDR1 SNHLY and CDR2 FYNNEI. J lost 4 bases, V lost 4 bases, and 3 bases had no gene match. CDR3 DNA sequence: TGTGCCAGCAGTGCACGGACAGGGGGCTATGGCTACACCTTC. This sequence encodes CASSARTGGYGYTF. Full variable domain (remainder filled in from reference TRBV2 and TRBJ1-2): EPEVTQTPSHQVTQMGQEVILRCVPISNHLYFYWYRQILGQKVEFLVSFYNNEISEKSEIFDDQFSVERPDGSNFTLKIRSTKLEDSAMYFCASSARTGGYGYTFGSGTRLTVV.

This chain links TRBV4-2 with TRBJ2-3; 11 positions match TRBD2. CDR3 size: 18 residues. Losses at the gene ends were 4 bases for V and 2 bases for J; bases not matched to a gene: 11. From germline, CDR1 is LGHNA and CDR2 YNFKEQ. CDR3 sequence: CASSPSGRLAGLTDTQYF. The CDR3, as DNA: TGTGCCAGCAGCCCCAGCGGGAGACTAGCGGGACTCACAGATACGCAGTATTTT.

The chain is built from TRBV30 and TRBJ2-6; TRBD1 agrees at 9 bases. V shed 4 bases and J 1 base; nucleotides not matched to a gene: 8. CDR3 length equals 17 residues. Germline V lookup: CDR1 GTSNPN, CDR2 SVGIG (reference sequence). CDR3 region: CAWIRDRARSGANVLTF. CDR3 DNA: TGTGCCTGGATCCGGGACAGGGCCAGGTCTGGGGCCAACGTCCTGACTTTC.

The V gene is TRBV5-8, the J gene TRBJ2-3, with TRBD2 matching over 11 bases. V shed 4 bases, J shed 5 bases, and the junction held 3 bases outside the gene matches. Germline CDR1 SGHTS, CDR2 YDEGEE. The CDR3 contains 14 residues. The CDR3 reads CASSPGLAGDTQYF. CDR3 in DNA: TGTGCCAGCAGCCCTGGACTAGCGGGAGATACGCAGTATTTT.

The chain couples TRBV5-4 to TRBJ2-1; possibly TRBD1 or TRBD2 for D (5 bases each). Deletions cut 0 bases from V and 10 bases from J, with 14 bases between. Germline V gene sequence: CDR1 SGHNT, CDR2 YYREEE (reference sequence). This CDR3 has 14 amino acids. CDR3 nucleotides: TGTGCCAGCAGCTTGGTCACAAGGGACGGGGAGCAGTTCTTC. Its protein is CASSLVTRDGEQFF.

This clone was recorded once. The chain carries TRBV5-6 and TRBJ1-1; 8 positions match TRBD1. J was trimmed by 5 bases and V by 1 base; bases with no gene match: 7. The CDR3 totals 15 residues. Germline CDR1 is SGHDT and CDR2 is YYEEEE. This chain's CDR3 is CASSLLGTGGTEAFF. The DNA for the CDR3 is TGTGCCAGCAGCTTGCTTGGGACAGGAGGGACTGAAGCTTTCTTT.

The chain carries TRBV11-3 and TRBJ2-7; the D is unclear. V was shortened by 1 base and J by 0 bases, with 22 bases between the two germline ends. CDR1 is SGHNT, CDR2 YENEEA, per germline. CDR3 length: 19 residues. CDR3 loop: CASSLAASPYHLSSYEQYF. Here the CDR3 DNA reads TGTGCCAGCAGCTTAGCAGCTTCCCCATACCATTTAAGCTCCTACGAGCAGTACTTC.